This TCR beta chain emerged from a study of cytomegalovirus exposure and HLA in healthy donors. As concerns this clone: No antigen is known for it.

Study outcomes and limitations: A later analysis appeared to link common viral pathogens to several of the most significant clusters.

The CDR3 is 11 residues long. Per germline, CDR1 DFQATT and CDR2 SNEGSKA (reference sequence). Trimming removed 4 bases at V and 5 bases at J, with 8 bases between. The PCR made use of 60 Vbeta and 13 Jbeta primers. The table came from immunoSEQ multiplex PCR; TCRdb's copy has only in-frame clones and leaves some out. Of some 150,000 clones listed, roughly 80% were seen once; the top ten hold 4.3%. This clonotype originated in a man in his forties in good health and CMV-seronegative. Specimen: PBMCs. The genes are TRBV20-1 and TRBJ2-5, with a possible D match to TRBD1 (5 bases). In DNA form, the CDR3 reads TGCAGTGCTATAGCAGGGGAGACCCAGTACTTC. Its translation: CSAIAGETQYF.